The clone carrying this TCR beta chain is medium-sized (0.01 to 0.1%). Its target is not known. This sample stems from a study of spatial heterogeneity in lung cancer. Notes on the study in general: Tumoral mutation counts were tracked by counts of expanded intratumoral alpha and beta TCRs.

TCRdb ran MiXCR on the 5' RACE reads and lists one entry per CDR3 protein. Here the sample spans 9,000 to 13,000 distinct CDR3 sequences, approximately 7.2% being singletons. The V end was cut by 2 bases, the J end by 9 bases, with 11 bases between. The CDR3 covers 14 residues. Time point of the sample: sample taken at primary tumor resection. The J gene is TRBJ1-6, the V gene TRBV12-3 or TRBV12-4; perhaps TRBD1 as D (6 bases). The sequence derives from a female donor with early-stage non-small cell lung cancer. Source: lung tumor tissue, taken at surgery. CDR3 residues: CASSLTGPRSPLHF. CDR3 nucleotides: TGTGCCAGCAGTTTAACAGGGCCTCGTTCACCCCTCCACTTT.